This passage covers 2 T cell receptor beta chains from one sample sequenced in a study of blood T cells in healthy people across ages. A sample-barcoded 5' primer and a J-beta primer mix were used in a second PCR of roughly 7 to 12 cycles. TCRdb reprocessed the 5' RACE reads with MiXCR, giving one entry per CDR3 protein. The table shows some 750,000 distinct CDR3 sequences, with approximately 21% occurring only once. The material sequenced was blood. Source of these receptors: a man between 65 and 80 years old in good health.

This chain connects TRBV7-3 to TRBJ2-5, with 10 bases aligning to TRBD2. Gene TRBJ2-1 matches the end of the DNA better, so the J call may be wrong. The CDR3 is 17 residues long. Germline lookup yields CDR1 SGHTA and CDR2 FQGTGA. For the CDR3, the DNA is TGTGCCAGCAGCCCGTTTCAAGCGGGAGGGAAATTCAATGAGCAGTTCTTC. Residues: CASSPFQAGGKFNEQFF.

In its sample, this clonotype was seen a few times. This rearrangement joins TRBV7-9 to TRBJ2-1; D may correspond to TRBD1 or TRBD2 (6 bases each). This CDR3 has 15 residues. Trimming left V 1 base short and J 6 bases short, with 13 bases between. CDR1 SEHNR and CDR2 FQNEAQ come from the germline V gene (reference sequence). The CDR3 reads CASSLGSGGGNEQFF. DNA for the CDR3: TGTGCCAGCAGCTTAGGTAGCGGAGGGGGCAATGAGCAGTTCTTC.